The clone carrying this T cell receptor beta chain was observed once. Its antigen is unidentified. This sample stems from a study of cytomegalovirus exposure and HLA in healthy donors. As for the study in general: Findings of an earlier analysis included around 100 million unique TCR beta sequences from some 190 million T cells. Most donors, more than 80% of 398 genotyped, fell in the Caucasian-associated ancestry cluster. General study findings and limits: With later analysis, a missense DCLRE1C variant became linked to TCR beta V- and J-gene trimming.

V was clipped by 2 bases and J by 0 bases, with 4 bases between them. CDR3 size: 13 residues. Looked up from germline, CDR1 is MNHEY and CDR2 is SMNVEV (reference sequence). In the PCR, 60 Vbeta and 13 Jbeta primers were used. Measured with immunoSEQ multiplex PCR; TCRdb has only the in-frame clones, and not every one. The table records fewer than 250,000 clones, around 79% of them present only once. The genes are TRBV27 and TRBJ1-2; D remains ambiguous. Input material: PBMCs. This TCR came from a male donor in good health and CMV-seropositive. The chain's CDR3 is CASSLAANYGYTF. CDR3 DNA: TGTGCCAGCAGTTTAGCAGCTAACTATGGCTACACCTTC.